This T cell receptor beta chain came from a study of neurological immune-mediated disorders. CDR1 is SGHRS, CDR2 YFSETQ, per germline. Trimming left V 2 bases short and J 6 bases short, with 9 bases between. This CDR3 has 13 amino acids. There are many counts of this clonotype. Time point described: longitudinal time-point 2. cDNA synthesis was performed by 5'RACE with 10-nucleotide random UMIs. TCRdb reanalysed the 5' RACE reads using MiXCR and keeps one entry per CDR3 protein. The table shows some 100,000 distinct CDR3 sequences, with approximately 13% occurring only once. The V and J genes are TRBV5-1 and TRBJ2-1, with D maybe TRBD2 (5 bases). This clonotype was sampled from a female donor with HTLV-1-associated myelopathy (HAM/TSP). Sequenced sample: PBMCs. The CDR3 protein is CASSFISGNEQFF. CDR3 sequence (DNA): TGCGCCAGCAGCTTTATCAGCGGCAATGAGCAGTTCTTC.